The present entry profiles one TCR beta chain with its context. Its antigen is unknown. The record has no base qualities; no much larger clone is one base away. This entry belongs to a study of cytomegalovirus exposure and HLA in healthy donors (TCRdb year 2017). Looking at the study overall: In an earlier analysis of roughly 500 of the donors, approximately 300 Gb of sequence data and 100 million or so unique TCR beta sequences from roughly 200 million T cells were reported. An early release covering approximately 600 HLA-typed donors comprised about 290 gigabases of sequencing data and tens of millions of unique TCR sequences. The genetic ancestry cluster associated with self-reported Caucasian donors included about four fifths of the approximately 400 genotyped donors. The study was designed to test whether signatures of past pathogen exposure could be identified by cataloging public T cell receptors. The study used immunosequencing to profile the T cell repertoires of several hundred subjects and linked those repertoires to cytomegalovirus serostatus. A separate validation cohort of over 95 different subjects was used in addition to the 666-subject first cohort. High-throughput TCR immunosequencing, statistical association of individual TCRs with disease status, and machine learning were combined to predict cytomegalovirus infection status. A later analysis re-analyzed previously published TCR beta repertoires from 550 to 700 donors and added high-resolution HLA genotyping to study TCR occurrence patterns. The later analysis used no new phenotypic data to find candidate immune exposures, relying instead on TCR beta sequences and their occurrence across donors. An earlier analysis of some 500 of the donors used high-throughput TCR beta sequencing to judge whether each TCR beta V gene segment behaved as functional or pseudogenic. Alongside the repertoire data, information on donor age, sex, ethnicity and CMV serostatus was compiled. Genome-wide SNP genotypes for about 55% of the roughly 670 donors were used in a later genetic analysis, which treated that subset as a discovery cohort. All discovery cohort repertoires had been generated using a single sequencing platform. HLA typing included class I and class II loci at four-digit resolution. Typing coverage varied by locus: roughly 620-640 donors for A, B, C, DRB1 and DQB1; about 520 for DQA1; about 600 for DPA1; 450 to 480 for DPB1. Because of strong linkage in the cohort, five DR-DQ haplotypes were treated as single units for association and clustering. Among 300 to 450 genotyped donors of the cohort, an average of about 240,000 unique TCR beta nucleotide sequences were sequenced per donor, approximately 20% of them non-productive.

Paper-wide results and their limitations: Immune exposure information for the cohort was limited to CMV serostatus. In a later analysis, most CMV-associated TCR beta chains were found to appear HLA-restricted, with HLA associations seemingly driven largely by CMV exposure. Assigning TCR associations to individual alleles was difficult when HLA alleles, especially DR and DQ, strongly co-occurred. The classifier was reported to diagnose cytomegalovirus status with high specificity and sensitivity in both the original cohort and the validation cohort. A total of 150 or so TCR beta chains were listed by the study as associated with cytomegalovirus. Compared with the roughly 710-donor mean, donors in an Asian-associated ancestry cluster had fewer N-insertions in productive TCRs, according to a later genetic analysis. The presence/absence analyses assumed that sequencing depth was roughly uniform across donors, and that assumption may not be true. V-gene and J-gene trimming of TCR beta chains was associated with a missense DCLRE1C variant in a later genetic analysis, and the association was replicated in an independent cohort. Across donors, most TCR sequences were observed very rarely, whereas some public TCRs were present in many individuals. In a later analysis, HLA-associated TCR beta chains showed more clonal expansion and lower generation probabilities than non-associated chains that were equally common. A later analysis associated about 18,000 TCR beta sequences with specific HLA alleles at a false discovery rate of 0.05. HLA typing was unavailable for some donors at each locus, so association tests used only the typed subset. A further reported finding was that TCR beta sequences accurately predicted the HLA-A and HLA-B alleles for most subjects in the first cohort. A group of highly shared sequence variants was considered likely to be a technical artifact of the sequencing pipeline. In a later analysis, TCR association rates were found to vary across HLA loci, with the most associated TCRs seen for DRB1 alleles and the fewest for HLA-C alleles. According to a later analysis, parvovirus B19, influenza, CMV and Epstein-Barr virus appeared linked to several top co-occurrence clusters. The earlier analysis of about 600 of the donors excluded 15 to 20 rarely observed V segments, including chromosome 9 orphons, because counts were too low. Some IMGT-functional V segments, including TRBV6-2 and TRBV6-3, could not be distinguished by the 87-base-pair reads and were therefore excluded. Only TCR beta chains were sequenced in this cohort, and the absence of alpha or paired-chain data limited detectable features. In an earlier analysis of around 500 of the donors, most TCR beta V segments appeared in productive rearrangements about 87% or about 30% of the time, broadly matching IMGT annotations. A few of the identified cytomegalovirus-associated TCR beta chains were confirmed in vitro to be specific for cytomegalovirus antigens. It was suggested by the authors that the approach could potentially be generalized to other disease states and immunological phenotypes. Correlated functional status among segregating V segments might be attributable to linkage disequilibrium, but an unknown experimental factor could not be ruled out.

The library relied on the immunoSEQ multiplex PCR assay. For the multiplex PCR, a mixture combining 60 forward primers for TCR Vbeta segments and 13 reverse primers for TCR Jbeta segments was used. Amplification of the CDR3 region of rearranged TCR beta genes was performed with a multiplex PCR assay on genomic DNA. Amplified TCR beta libraries were sequenced as 87-base-pair reads on the Illumina HiSeq System. For the original study's pipeline: Across the 640 or so repertoires, a later analysis counted roughly 77 million unique TCR beta chains, 8.5 million to 12 million of which were shared by at least two donors. Raw reads were error-corrected and collapsed into unique sequences with a nearest-neighbor algorithm that merged closely related sequences to remove PCR and sequencing errors. To assign V, D and J gene segments, CDR3 sequences were aligned to IMGT reference sequences. For a sequence to be retained, at least a six-nucleotide match to both a V gene segment and a J gene segment was required. A rearrangement counted as productive if the CDR3 had no stop codons and remained in frame with V and J, and every other rearrangement counted as non-productive. CDR3 was defined by IMGT convention, running from the second conserved V-encoded cysteine to the conserved J-encoded phenylalanine. In an earlier analysis of 500 to 650 of the donors, sequences lacking an unambiguous match to a single V gene segment were excluded. In an earlier analysis of more than 500 of the donors, a V segment was called functional when productive rearrangements were above 56.7%, and segregating when the standard deviation between donors exceeded 5%. A statistical classification framework was built for diagnosing cytomegalovirus status from the catalog of TCR beta chain sequences. A later analysis assigned V and J genes by comparing TCR nucleotide sequences with IMGT/GENE-DB human TR gene sequences. In a later analysis, CDR3 sequences and most-parsimonious VDJ recombination scenarios were assigned using the TCRdist pipeline. In a later analysis, each TCR beta chain was defined by its CDR3 amino acid sequence together with its V-gene family, and reads lacking a unique V-gene family were excluded. As a way to deal with suspected cross-contamination and a sequencing artifact, a later analysis dropped 640 or so nucleotide sequences that were highly shared and had low generation probability. In a later analysis, a clonal expansion index for each public chain was calculated from normalized within-repertoire ranks of inferred template counts. A later analysis computed generation probabilities with a VDJ recombination model fitted to out-of-frame rearrangements, and checked the results against IGoR. In a later analysis, TCR-TCR, TCR-HLA and TCR-CMV co-occurrence was scored with hypergeometric tests, and a repertoire-size bias correction was applied to TCR pairs. In a later analysis, false discovery rates were estimated by permuting HLA or CMV assignments 20 times. In a later analysis, co-occurring TCRs were grouped using DBSCAN, with TCRdist sequence similarity added in when clustering inside HLA-allele-positive subsets. For co-occurrence clustering, repertoires with fewer than 30,000 or more than 120,000 public chains were excluded, along with 4 to 6 repertoires with anomalous nucleotide sharing. What TCRdb holds here is the immuneACCESS table cut down to in-frame rearrangements. Part of the clones is not present; checked against another copy, under half of the missing clones reflect an unresolved V gene, and the others are unexplained. The V and J calls and clone size are taken from that table; D and trimming were inferred from the DNA. The sample table records 130,000 or so clones; roughly 9% of these occur just once. Approximately 6.6% of the sample comes from the top ten.

At the junction V is shortened by 1 base and J by 4 bases; bases outside the gene matches: 9. Reading the germline V gene (reference sequence) gives CDR1 SGHNT and CDR2 YYREEE. The CDR3, cysteine through phenylalanine, is 17 amino acids long. Left in the record is the CDR3 DNA by itself, 51 bases read in frame from the first base. In total, around 600 healthy bone marrow donors made up the cohort. At the time of sampling, all cohort members were nominally healthy, though unrecorded immune exposures were likely present. The donor tested CMV seropositive and was one of the 289 seropositive cohort members. Every donor gave a peripheral blood sample, and the peripheral blood mononuclear cells from that sample were used for TCR beta sequencing. The Qiagen DNeasy Blood Extraction Kit was used to extract genomic DNA from the blood cell samples.

The sample taken for sequencing was PBMCs. The origin of this receptor is a woman in her thirties or forties in good health and CMV-seropositive. The chain is encoded by TRBV5-4 joined to TRBJ2-5, and 11 junctional nucleotides match TRBD2. The CDR3 loop reads CASSLKLAGGWGETQYF. The nucleotide sequence is TGTGCCAGCAGCTTGAAGCTAGCGGGGGGTTGGGGAGAGACCCAGTACTTC.